A selection of T cell receptor beta chains follows, all from one sample in a study of shared clonotypes between healthy human individuals. Using immunoSEQ multiplex PCR, the repertoire was profiled, and TCRdb retains in-frame clones only, with some absent. The sample yields around 2,000,000 clones, roughly 95% seen once. The sample consisted of naive CD8+ T cells sorted from blood. These receptors were taken from a man aged 18-30 years in good health. CDR3s include the opening cysteine and the closing phenylalanine or tryptophan. D genes are given only for firm matches. Size tells how often a clone was seen (once, few, many) or the class of an expanded clone, and some rows leave it out.

v_gene: TRBV7-2; d_gene: -; j_gene: TRBJ2-3; abundance: -; CDR3nt: TGTGCCAGCAGCTTACTGGAGACAGATACGCAGTATTTT; CDR3aa: CASSLLETDTQYF
v_gene: TRBV10-1; d_gene: TRBD2; j_gene: TRBJ2-7; abundance: -; CDR3nt: TGCGCCAGCAGTGAGTTAGCGGGAGACGAGCAGTACTTC; CDR3aa: CASSELAGDEQYF
v_gene: TRBV28; d_gene: -; j_gene: TRBJ1-4; abundance: -; CDR3nt: TGTGCCAGCAGCAGCCTTGCAACTAATGAAAAACTGTTTTTT; CDR3aa: CASSSLATNEKLFF
v_gene: TRBV13; d_gene: -; j_gene: TRBJ2-2; abundance: -; CDR3nt: TGTGCCAGCAGTTCTAACACCGGGGAGCTGTTTTTT; CDR3aa: CASSSNTGELFF
v_gene: TRBV14; d_gene: -; j_gene: TRBJ2-7; abundance: -; CDR3nt: TGTGCCAGCAGCCAAAGGGTGTACGAGCAGTACTTC; CDR3aa: CASSQRVYEQYF
v_gene: TRBV4-1; d_gene: -; j_gene: TRBJ2-7; abundance: -; CDR3nt: TGCGCCAGCAGCCAAGATGTTGGGTACGGAGGGGCCTACGAGCAGTACTTC; CDR3aa: CASSQDVGYGGAYEQYF
v_gene: TRBV7-9; d_gene: TRBD1; j_gene: TRBJ2-3; abundance: -; CDR3nt: TGTGCCAGCAGCCAGACAAACGGACAGGGGAGCACAGATACGCAGTATTTT; CDR3aa: CASSQTNGQGSTDTQYF
v_gene: TRBV7-8; d_gene: -; j_gene: TRBJ2-7; abundance: -; CDR3nt: TGTGCCAGCAGCTTAGAAACGGACTACGAGCAGTACTTC; CDR3aa: CASSLETDYEQYF
v_gene: TRBV2; d_gene: TRBD2; j_gene: TRBJ2-3; abundance: -; CDR3nt: TGTGCCAGCACTTCACGCACCGGGACTAGCGGGAGGATGGGGACAGATACGCAGTATTTT; CDR3aa: CASTSRTGTSGRMGTDTQYF
v_gene: TRBV6-5; d_gene: -; j_gene: TRBJ1-4; abundance: once; CDR3nt: TGTGCCAGCAGTTACTCGTGGGGAGAGGAAAAACTGTTTTTT; CDR3aa: CASSYSWGEEKLFF
v_gene: TRBV4-1; d_gene: -; j_gene: TRBJ1-3; abundance: -; CDR3nt: TGCGCCAGCAGCCAAGTAGGGATTGTCGGAAACACCATATATTTT; CDR3aa: CASSQVGIVGNTIYF
v_gene: TRBV7-9; d_gene: TRBD1; j_gene: TRBJ1-1; abundance: -; CDR3nt: TGTGCCAGCAGCTTGAGGGGACAGAAGAACACTGAAGCTTTCTTT; CDR3aa: CASSLRGQKNTEAFF
v_gene: TRBV5-4; d_gene: -; j_gene: TRBJ2-5; abundance: -; CDR3nt: TGTGCCAGCAGCTTGCGGCAGGGGGAGACCCAGTACTTC; CDR3aa: CASSLRQGETQYF
v_gene: TRBV6-1; d_gene: -; j_gene: TRBJ1-1; abundance: -; CDR3nt: TGTGCCAGCAGTGAAGCGTGGGGCATAACTGAAGCTTTCTTT; CDR3aa: CASSEAWGITEAFF
v_gene: TRBV2; d_gene: -; j_gene: TRBJ2-1; abundance: -; CDR3nt: TGTGCCAGCACCCCTGGAGCTGAGCAGTTCTTC; CDR3aa: CASTPGAEQFF
v_gene: TRBV10-3; d_gene: -; j_gene: TRBJ2-4; abundance: -; CDR3nt: TGTGCCATCAGAGGAGAGGTGGGGACCGATCCCAAAAACATTCAGTACTTC; CDR3aa: CAIRGEVGTDPKNIQYF
v_gene: TRBV5-6; d_gene: TRBD2; j_gene: TRBJ2-1; abundance: -; CDR3nt: TGTGCCAGCAGCTTGTGGGTAGCGGGGGAGGAGAGCGCTGAGCAGTTCTTC; CDR3aa: CASSLWVAGEESAEQFF
v_gene: TRBV25-1; d_gene: -; j_gene: TRBJ1-1; abundance: -; CDR3nt: TGTGCCAGACGAGTGAGGGCTTGGACTGAAGCTTTCTTT; CDR3aa: CARRVRAWTEAFF
v_gene: TRBV5-4; d_gene: TRBD1; j_gene: TRBJ2-7; abundance: -; CDR3nt: TGTGCCAGCAGCTACCAGGGGGCCCACTACGAGCAGTACTTC; CDR3aa: CASSYQGAHYEQYF
v_gene: TRBV7-9; d_gene: -; j_gene: TRBJ1-5; abundance: -; CDR3nt: TGTGCCAGCAGCTTAGCTGAGGATAATCAGCCCCAGCATTTT; CDR3aa: CASSLAEDNQPQHF
v_gene: TRBV5-6; d_gene: -; j_gene: TRBJ1-5; abundance: few; CDR3nt: TGTGCCAGCAGCTTGTATCGCAATCAGCCCCAGCATTTT; CDR3aa: CASSLYRNQPQHF
v_gene: TRBV4-1; d_gene: -; j_gene: TRBJ2-5; abundance: -; CDR3nt: TGCGCCAGCAGCCAAGAGAAACAGGGTGAGGGGTTACAAGAGACCCAGTACTTC; CDR3aa: CASSQEKQGEGLQETQYF
v_gene: TRBV6-1; d_gene: -; j_gene: TRBJ1-3; abundance: -; CDR3nt: TGTGCCAGCAGTGAATACCGGGGTGAGCCTGGAAACACCATATATTTT; CDR3aa: CASSEYRGEPGNTIYF
v_gene: TRBV27; d_gene: -; j_gene: TRBJ1-2; abundance: -; CDR3nt: TGTGCCAGCAGTTTATCGACTGGGGCGGGGAACTATGGCTACACCTTC; CDR3aa: CASSLSTGAGNYGYTF
v_gene: TRBV19; d_gene: -; j_gene: TRBJ1-5; abundance: few; CDR3nt: TGTGCCAGTACAGCAGGGGGCAATCAGCCCCAGCATTTT; CDR3aa: CASTAGGNQPQHF
v_gene: TRBV6-6; d_gene: -; j_gene: TRBJ2-3; abundance: -; CDR3nt: TGTGCCAGCAGTTCCCAAAGAACAGATACGCAGTATTTT; CDR3aa: CASSSQRTDTQYF
v_gene: TRBV5-1; d_gene: -; j_gene: TRBJ2-1; abundance: -; CDR3nt: TGCGCCAGCAGACCCGACTACCTACCATACAATGAGCAGTTCTTC; CDR3aa: CASRPDYLPYNEQFF
v_gene: TRBV6-6; d_gene: TRBD2; j_gene: TRBJ2-7; abundance: -; CDR3nt: TGTGCCAGCAGAGATAGCGGGAGATCGTACGAGCAGTACTTC; CDR3aa: CASRDSGRSYEQYF
v_gene: TRBV10-2; d_gene: TRBD1; j_gene: TRBJ2-3; abundance: -; CDR3nt: TGCGCCACCATTACAGGGGGTGTCGCAGATACGCAGTATTTT; CDR3aa: CATITGGVADTQYF
v_gene: TRBV19; d_gene: TRBD1; j_gene: TRBJ1-1; abundance: -; CDR3nt: TGTGCCAGTAGTTGGACAGGGATGAACACTGAAGCTTTCTTT; CDR3aa: CASSWTGMNTEAFF
v_gene: TRBV29-1; d_gene: -; j_gene: TRBJ1-2; abundance: -; CDR3nt: TGCAGCGTTGACGGAACGCGCGGCTATGGCTACACCTTC; CDR3aa: CSVDGTRGYGYTF
v_gene: TRBV30; d_gene: -; j_gene: TRBJ2-1; abundance: -; CDR3nt: TGTGCCTGGAGTGTAAGACAGGCCTCATACAATGAGCAGTTCTTC; CDR3aa: CAWSVRQASYNEQFF
v_gene: TRBV30; d_gene: TRBD2; j_gene: TRBJ2-5; abundance: -; CDR3nt: TGTGCCTGGACGGGACTAGCGCCGGAGACCCAGTACTTC; CDR3aa: CAWTGLAPETQYF
v_gene: TRBV19; d_gene: -; j_gene: TRBJ1-5; abundance: once; CDR3nt: TGTGCCAGTAATTTCGAGGGTCAGCCCCAGCATTTT; CDR3aa: CASNFEGQPQHF
v_gene: TRBV30; d_gene: -; j_gene: TRBJ1-1; abundance: -; CDR3nt: TGTGCCTGGAGCTTAGACAGCTTCACTGAAGCTTTCTTT; CDR3aa: CAWSLDSFTEAFF
v_gene: TRBV4-3; d_gene: -; j_gene: TRBJ1-1; abundance: -; CDR3nt: TGCGCCAGCAGCCAAGGAGTGGATGGGAGCACTGAAGCTTTCTTT; CDR3aa: CASSQGVDGSTEAFF
v_gene: TRBV7-9; d_gene: TRBD1; j_gene: TRBJ1-5; abundance: -; CDR3nt: TGTGCCAGCAGCCTCACAGGGGGCCATCAGCCCCAGCATTTT; CDR3aa: CASSLTGGHQPQHF
v_gene: TRBV27; d_gene: -; j_gene: TRBJ1-1; abundance: -; CDR3nt: TGTGCCAGCAGTTTAACGAGGGACGGTTTAATGAACACTGAAGCTTTCTTT; CDR3aa: CASSLTRDGLMNTEAFF
v_gene: TRBV7-2; d_gene: -; j_gene: TRBJ1-2; abundance: -; CDR3nt: TGTGCCAGCAGCTTAGCGCCGTTTCCAGGGGCGAGTGGCTACACCTTC; CDR3aa: CASSLAPFPGASGYTF
v_gene: TRBV5-6; d_gene: -; j_gene: TRBJ2-1; abundance: -; CDR3nt: TGTGCCAGCAGCTTCGATTATGAGCAGTTCTTC; CDR3aa: CASSFDYEQFF
v_gene: TRBV7-9; d_gene: -; j_gene: TRBJ2-1; abundance: once; CDR3nt: TGTGCCAGCAGCCCCCATTTTAGCTCCTACAATGAGCAGTTCTTC; CDR3aa: CASSPHFSSYNEQFF